The 23 T cell receptor beta chains below all came from one sample that was sequenced in a study of T cell responses to AZD1222 COVID-19 vaccine. This table comes from immunoSEQ multiplex PCR, and its TCRdb copy is limited to in-frame clones, with some not included. The sample lists more than 150,000 clones, approximately 90% occurring once. Sequencing used peripheral blood, obtained on day 0 of AZD1222 vaccination. The receptors come from an adult in good health.

This clone is a singleton in its sample. This chain uses TRBV13 with TRBJ2-1, with 10 bases identical to TRBD1. This CDR3 has 15 residues. Per the germline V gene, CDR1 is PRHDT and CDR2 is FYEKMQ (reference sequence). J gave up 6 bases and V 5 bases, and 7 bases lay outside the gene matches. CDR3 region: CASSTGTGAFNEQFF. The CDR3 nucleotides read TGTGCCAGCAGCACCGGGACAGGGGCGTTCAATGAGCAGTTCTTC.

The V call is TRBV28, the J call TRBJ1-5, with D perhaps matching TRBD1 (5 bases). The CDR3 is 16 amino acids. The V gene's germline CDR1 is MDHEN and CDR2 SYDVKM. Trimming removed 4 bases at V and 0 bases at J, with 13 bases between. CDR3 in DNA: TGTGCCAGCAGTTCAACAGGCGTCCCTAGCAATCAGCCCCAGCATTTT. Protein: CASSSTGVPSNQPQHF.

This clone was seen only a few times. V usage is TRBV6-2 or TRBV6-3 and J usage is TRBJ2-1, with TRBD2 matching over 7 bases. Germline lookup yields CDR1 MNHEY and CDR2 SVGEGT. The CDR3 runs to 12 residues. V dropped 5 bases and J dropped 9; count of bases not matched to a gene: 4. Here the CDR3 DNA reads TGTGCCAGCAGTAGCGGGATTGGTGAGCAGTTCTTC. Amino acid sequence: CASSSGIGEQFF.

V and J are TRBV5-1 and TRBJ2-5, with a possible D match to TRBD2 (6 bases). Per germline, CDR1 SGHRS and CDR2 YFSETQ. V lost 6 bases to trimming and J lost 3 bases, with 12 bases between them. The CDR3 is 13 amino acids. The CDR3 region is CASTAGREETQYF. The CDR3, as DNA: TGCGCCAGCACGGCCGGGAGAGAAGAGACCCAGTACTTC.

A few counts support this clone. V gene TRBV28 combines with J gene TRBJ2-1; 8 nucleotides line up with TRBD2. The CDR3 is 17 residues long. Germline-derived CDR1 and CDR2 are MDHEN and SYDVKM. The V segment lost 7 bases and the J segment 0 bases; nucleotides outside the gene matches: 11. The CDR3 here is CASTSAGERNSYNEQFF. CDR3 sequence (DNA): TGTGCCAGCACCTCAGCGGGAGAGCGTAACTCCTACAATGAGCAGTTCTTC.

The CDR3: CASSYVSYGYTF. CDR3 sequence (DNA): TGTGCCAGCAGTTATGTGAGCTATGGCTACACCTTC. V gene TRBV6-2 or TRBV6-3 combines with J gene TRBJ1-2; D is uncertain. Germline CDR1 reads MNHEY; CDR2 reads SVGEGT. The CDR3 totals 12 residues. Trimming cost V 3 bases and J 4 bases, with 6 bases left between them.

The rearrangement links TRBV28 to TRBJ1-5; D is perhaps TRBD1 (6 bases). CDR1 MDHEN and CDR2 SYDVKM come from the germline V gene. This CDR3 is 15 amino acids long. Trimming removed 6 bases at V and 0 bases at J, with 12 bases between. The DNA for the CDR3 is TGTGCCAGCAGACCAGACAGGCGTAGCAATCAGCCCCAGCATTTT. Translation gives CASRPDRRSNQPQHF.

The chain couples TRBV12-3 or TRBV12-4 to TRBJ1-2; D gene ambiguous. V lost 4 bases and J 4 bases, leaving 4 bases between the germline ends. CDR3 size: 11 residues. Here the CDR3 DNA reads TGTGCCAGCAGTTACAGCTATGGCTACACCTTC. Translation gives CASSYSYGYTF.

This clone has a handful of counts. The V call is TRBV6-5, the J call TRBJ2-1; TRBD2 might be the D (5 bases). Germline lookup yields CDR1 MNHEY and CDR2 SVGAGI. Trimming removed 11 bases at V and 2 bases at J, with 13 bases between. This CDR3 contains 13 residues. The CDR3 loop reads CASRVGPYNEQFF. Here the CDR3 DNA reads TGTGCCTCGCGGGTCGGGCCCTACAATGAGCAGTTCTTC.

The chain uses TRBV6-2 or TRBV6-3 and TRBJ1-4; D is uncertain. The V gene's germline CDR1 is MNHEY and CDR2 SVGEGT. The CDR3 consists of 14 residues. Trimming removed 4 bases at V and 0 bases at J, with 6 bases between. The CDR3 coding sequence is TGTGCCAGCAGTTCGGAAGCAACTAATGAAAAACTGTTTTTT. This translates into CASSSEATNEKLFF.

The rearrangement links TRBV29-1 to TRBJ1-1, with no clear D. CDR3 length: 11 amino acids. Germline assignment: CDR1 SQVTM and CDR2 ANQGSEA. Trimming pared 4 bases from V and 2 bases from J, leaving 5 bases between. The CDR3 protein is CSVGVNTEAFF. The CDR3 coding sequence is TGCAGCGTTGGGGTTAACACTGAAGCTTTCTTT.

The chain carries TRBV7-9 and TRBJ1-1; a weak D match, TRBD1 (5 bases). V shed 5 bases and J shed 0 bases, with 13 bases lying between them. CDR1 and CDR2 from the germline V gene are SEHNR and FQNEAQ (reference sequence). There are 15 residues in the CDR3. This chain's CDR3 is CASSARQLMNTEAFF. CDR3 coding DNA: TGTGCCAGCAGCGCCCGACAGCTCATGAACACTGAAGCTTTCTTT.

The chain combines TRBV6-2 or TRBV6-3 with TRBJ2-7, with unresolved D. Trimming pared 2 bases from V and 3 bases from J, leaving 11 bases between. The CDR3 covers 14 residues. The germline V gene encodes CDR1 MNHEY and CDR2 SVGEGT. The CDR3 is CASSYRVGNYEQYF. CDR3 nucleotide sequence: TGTGCCAGCAGTTACCGGGTGGGCAACTACGAGCAGTACTTC.

CDR3 nucleotides: TGTGCCAGCTGTCGGGCGCAGGGGCTTGAGACCCAGTACTTC. This codes for CASCRAQGLETQYF. This sequence joins TRBV7-2 and TRBJ2-5; possibly TRBD1 for D (6 bases). This CDR3 has 14 amino acids. Germline V gives CDR1 SGHTA, CDR2 FQGNSA. V dropped 8 bases and J dropped 5 bases, with 18 bases sitting between them.

The chain uses TRBV10-3 and TRBJ1-3; D gene uncertain. The germline V gene has CDR1 ENHRY and CDR2 SYGVKD. Trimming took off 0 bases at V and 8 bases at J, with 11 bases between the two ends. The CDR3 sequence is 14 residues long. The CDR3 reads CAISESGLGDTIYF. CDR3 in DNA: TGTGCCATCAGTGAGTCAGGGCTCGGAGACACCATATATTTT.

The chain joins TRBV19 to TRBJ2-1, with D possibly being TRBD2 (5 bases). The V and J ends lost 6 bases and 0 bases respectively, with 15 bases between them. The length of the CDR3 is 16 residues. Germline CDR1 is LNHDA and CDR2 is SQIVND (reference sequence). The CDR3 spells CASSQLEGGSYNEQFF. The CDR3, as DNA: TGTGCCAGTAGCCAACTAGAAGGCGGCTCCTACAATGAGCAGTTCTTC.

The V call is TRBV5-6, the J call TRBJ2-1; D not resolved. The ends were cut back, 1 base at V and 3 bases at J, with 14 bases in the middle. The germline CDR1 and CDR2 sequences are SGHDT and YYEEEE. The CDR3 is made up of 16 amino acids. The CDR3 reads CASSLFQTGGYNEQFF. For the CDR3, the DNA is TGTGCCAGCAGCTTGTTCCAGACGGGTGGCTACAATGAGCAGTTCTTC.

This chain links TRBV6-2 or TRBV6-3 with TRBJ2-7; D not certain. V lost 6 bases and J lost 3, with 9 bases in between. There are 12 residues in the CDR3. Germline V gene sequence: CDR1 MNHEY, CDR2 SVGEGT. The CDR3 region is CASSDVGYEQYF. DNA of the CDR3: TGTGCCAGCAGCGACGTCGGCTACGAGCAGTACTTC.

For the CDR3, the DNA is TGTGCCAGCAGCCCCTTGTGGAGCTCCTACAATGAGCAGTTCTTC. Protein: CASSPLWSSYNEQFF. The rearrangement links TRBV7-6 to TRBJ2-1; unclear D gene. The CDR3 sequence is 15 residues long. Per the germline V gene, CDR1 is SGHVS and CDR2 is FNYEAQ. V lost 5 bases and J lost 0, with 11 bases in between. Looking up the rest from reference TRBV7-6 and TRBJ2-1 gives the full variable domain: GAGVSQSPRYKVTKRGQDVALRCDPISGHVSLYWYRQALGQGPEFLTYFNYEAQQDKSGLPNDRFSAERPEGSISTLTIQRTEQRDSAMYRCASSPLWSSYNEQFFGPGTRLTVL.

About this clone: Other DNA sequences in the same sample also yield this CDR3. V usage is TRBV7-2 and J usage is TRBJ2-1; D gene unclear. In germline, CDR1 is SGHTA, CDR2 FQGNSA. V shed 5 bases and J shed 4 bases, with 6 bases lying between them. The CDR3 contains 12 residues. The CDR3 DNA reads as TGTGCCAGCAGCCTCGCGTACAATGAGCAGTTCTTC. Its translation: CASSLAYNEQFF.

The chain employs TRBV25-1 and TRBJ1-1; unclear D gene. The CDR3 has 13 residues. The V end lost 1 base, the J end lost 6 bases, and 9 bases lay between the germline ends. Germline V gene sequence: CDR1 MGHDK, CDR2 SYGVNS. The CDR3: CASSEFGRPEAFF. CDR3 nucleotides: TGTGCCAGCAGTGAATTCGGACGGCCTGAAGCTTTCTTT.

This clone occurred once. This sequence joins TRBV27 and TRBJ1-5; 7 bases match TRBD1. CDR1 MNHEY and CDR2 SMNVEV come from the germline V gene (reference sequence). Trimming cost V 2 bases and J 1 base; bases outside gene matches: 5. There are 16 residues in the CDR3. The CDR3 spells CASSLADRRSNQPQHF. CDR3 DNA: TGTGCCAGCAGTTTAGCGGACAGGCGGAGCAATCAGCCCCAGCATTTT.

This sequence joins TRBV5-4 and TRBJ2-1; no reliable D call. CDR1 is SGHNT, CDR2 YYREEE, per germline (reference sequence). Deletions cut 2 bases from V and 6 bases from J, with 12 bases between. This CDR3 spans 14 amino acids. The CDR3 loop is CASSLRTSGNEQFF. DNA of the CDR3: TGTGCCAGCAGCTTAAGGACGAGTGGCAATGAGCAGTTCTTC.